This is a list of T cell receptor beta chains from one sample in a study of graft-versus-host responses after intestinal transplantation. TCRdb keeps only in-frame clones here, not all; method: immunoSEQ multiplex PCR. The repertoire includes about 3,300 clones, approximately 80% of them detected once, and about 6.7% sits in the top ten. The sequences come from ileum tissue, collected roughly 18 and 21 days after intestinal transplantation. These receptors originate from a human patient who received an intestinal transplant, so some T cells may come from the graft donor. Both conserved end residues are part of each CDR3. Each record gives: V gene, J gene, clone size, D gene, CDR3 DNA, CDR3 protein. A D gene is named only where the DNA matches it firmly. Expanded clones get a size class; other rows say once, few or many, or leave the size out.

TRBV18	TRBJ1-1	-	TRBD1	TGTGCCAGCTCACCCTACAGGGGGAGAGCCACTGAAGCTTTCTTT	CASSPYRGRATEAFF
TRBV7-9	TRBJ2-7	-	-	TGTGCCAGCAGCTTAGGCCCGGGACCTACTACCTACGAGCAGTACTTC	CASSLGPGPTTYEQYF
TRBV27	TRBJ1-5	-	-	TGTGCCAGCAGTTTATCGGGGACCTCGAATCAGCCCCAGCATTTT	CASSLSGTSNQPQHF
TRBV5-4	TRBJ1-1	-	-	TGTGCCAGCAGCTTCCAGACTATGAACACTGAAGCTTTCTTT	CASSFQTMNTEAFF
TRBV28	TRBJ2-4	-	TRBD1	TGTGCCAGCAGTATTTCTACCGGGACAGGGGTTGAAAACATTCAGTACTTC	CASSISTGTGVENIQYF
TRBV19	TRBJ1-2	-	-	TGTGCCAGTAGCCTGGGTTGGGACCCAGGCGCCGGTGGCTACACCTTC	CASSLGWDPGAGGYTF
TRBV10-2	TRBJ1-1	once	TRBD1	TGCGCCAGCATACAGCCGGGTGTTGGGACAGGGATTGAGGGCACTGAAGCTTTCTTT	CASIQPGVGTGIEGTEAFF
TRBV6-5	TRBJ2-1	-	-	TGTGCCAGCAGTTACACCGGCGGAATAATTTACAATGAGCAGTTCTTC	CASSYTGGIIYNEQFF
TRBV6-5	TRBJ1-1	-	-	TGTGCCAGCAGTAAAGCAGGGGTTATTACTGAAGCTTTCTTT	CASSKAGVITEAFF
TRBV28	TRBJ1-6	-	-	TGTGCCAGCAGTTTTTGGGGGGCAGTAGGATCACCCCTCCACTTT	CASSFWGAVGSPLHF
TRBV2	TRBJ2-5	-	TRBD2	TGTGCCAGCAGGGGGGGGTGGGGCCAAGAGACCCAGTACTTC	CASRGGWGQETQYF
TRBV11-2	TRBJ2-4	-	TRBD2	TGTGCCAGCAGCCCTTTTAAGCGGGGAGTAGCCAAAAACATTCAGTACTTC	CASSPFKRGVAKNIQYF
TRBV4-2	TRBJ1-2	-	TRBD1	TGTGCCAGCAGCCAAATACCAACAGGGGGGAAAAACTATGGCTACACCTTC	CASSQIPTGGKNYGYTF
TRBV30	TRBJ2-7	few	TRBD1	TGTGCCTGGAGTGGAAGACAGGGTGGGTACGAGCAGTACTTC	CAWSGRQGGYEQYF
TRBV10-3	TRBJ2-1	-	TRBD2	TGTGCCATCCAAAGCGGGGGGGGACTCGATGAGCAGTTCTTC	CAIQSGGGLDEQFF
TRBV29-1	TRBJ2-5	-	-	TGCAGCGTTTCCCCAGGAATCCAAGAGACCCAGTACTTC	CSVSPGIQETQYF
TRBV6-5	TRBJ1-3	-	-	TGTGCCAGCAGCCCCACGGGGGGTTCTGGAAACACCATATATTTT	CASSPTGGSGNTIYF
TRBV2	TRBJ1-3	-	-	TGTGCCAGCAGTGGATCCCTCTCTTCTGGAAACACCATATATTTT	CASSGSLSSGNTIYF
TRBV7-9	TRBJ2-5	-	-	TGTGCCAGCAGCTTAGGCCTCCAAGAGACCCAGTACTTC	CASSLGLQETQYF
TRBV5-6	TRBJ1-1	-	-	TGTGCCAGCAGCTCGGGTCCGGGCTACACTGAAGCTTTCTTT	CASSSGPGYTEAFF
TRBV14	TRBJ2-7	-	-	TGTGCCAGCAGCCGGCCAGGCGCCAATCGTGAGGAGCAGTACTTC	CASSRPGANREEQYF
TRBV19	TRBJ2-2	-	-	TGTGCCAGTAGTGCGCTAAGACGGGAGCTGTTTTTT	CASSALRRELFF
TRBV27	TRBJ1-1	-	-	TGTGCCAGCAGTCATCCTTCTTATCAGATGAACACTGAAGCTTTCTTT	CASSHPSYQMNTEAFF
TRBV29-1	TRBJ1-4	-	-	TGCAGCGTTGCCAGGGTTAATGAAAAACTGTTTTTT	CSVARVNEKLFF
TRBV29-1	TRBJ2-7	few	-	TGCAGCGTTGAAGATCGAGGGGCCAGGCAGTACTTC	CSVEDRGARQYF
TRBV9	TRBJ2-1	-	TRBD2	TGTGCCAGCAGCGTAGGCTTTGGCGGGGGGTTCAATGAGCAGTTCTTC	CASSVGFGGGFNEQFF
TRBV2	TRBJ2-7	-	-	TGTGCCAGCAGTCAGCAATCTGGCTACGAGCAGTACTTC	CASSQQSGYEQYF
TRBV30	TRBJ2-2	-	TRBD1	TGTGCCTGGAGTGACGGCAGGGGGCACAGGGAGCTGTTTTTT	CAWSDGRGHRELFF
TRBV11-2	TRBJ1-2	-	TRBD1	TGTGCCAGCAGCTTACACATACAGGGGAGCGGCTATGGCTACACCTTC	CASSLHIQGSGYGYTF